The 14 T cell receptor beta chains given below trace back to one sample, sequenced in a study of HIV-infected patients and healthy controls. TCRdb used MiXCR to reprocess the 5' RACE reads, holding one entry per CDR3 protein. This sample has more than 15,000 distinct CDR3 sequences, with less than 20% found just once. Sequencing input: CD8+ T cells from blood. These receptors came from a human donor in good health.

This clonotype appeared many times. CDR3: CSVPGQGVYEQYF. DNA for the CDR3: TGCAGCGTACCCGGACAGGGGGTCTACGAGCAGTACTTC. The chain links TRBV29-1 to TRBJ2-7, with 10 bases matching TRBD1. This CDR3 is built from 13 residues. Per the germline V gene, CDR1 is SQVTM and CDR2 is ANQGSEA. The V gene end was trimmed by 6 bases and the J gene end by 3 bases; junction bases not matched to a gene: 5.

The chain employs TRBV18 and TRBJ2-3, with D possibly TRBD2 on 7 matching bases. V gave up 3 bases and J gave up 0 bases, with 13 bases separating them. The CDR3 has 16 residues. CDR1 KGHSH and CDR2 LQKENI come from the germline V gene. CDR3 DNA: TGTGCCAGCTCACCGCCCGGGGGGCCCAGCACAGATACGCAGTATTTT. It is translated as CASSPPGGPSTDTQYF.

This clonotype has just a few counts. This sequence joins TRBV19 and TRBJ2-2, with TRBD1 identical over 8 bases. CDR1 is LNHDA and CDR2 is SQIVND in the germline V gene (reference sequence). The V gene end was trimmed by 5 bases and the J gene end by 4 bases; junction bases not matched to a gene: 6. The CDR3 spans 15 residues. The CDR3 DNA sequence: TGTGCCAGTAGTCCCTGGACAGGGTCCACCGGGGAGCTGTTTTTT. Translating it yields CASSPWTGSTGELFF.

This clonotype was seen a single time. The genes are TRBV7-2 and TRBJ2-5; the D gene could be TRBD1 or TRBD2 (5 bases each). V dropped 5 bases and J dropped 4 bases, with 14 bases sitting between them. The CDR3 totals 14 residues. Germline CDR1 is SGHTA and CDR2 is FQGNSA. CDR3 nucleotides: TGTGCCAGCAGCCATCTGGGGGAAAGAGAGACCCAGTACTTC. Translated, it gives CASSHLGERETQYF.

In its sample, this clonotype was seen a few times. The chain recombines TRBV7-6 with TRBJ2-6, with D hard to call. V was trimmed by 2 bases and J by 0 bases, leaving 11 bases between them. CDR1 and CDR2 from the germline V gene are SGHVS and FNYEAQ. The CDR3 loop spans 17 amino acids. CDR3 nucleotide sequence: TGTGCCAGCAGCTTAAATGGGCTTTACTCTGGGGCCAACGTCCTGACTTTC. Translation: CASSLNGLYSGANVLTF.

The V call is TRBV18, the J call TRBJ2-7; D is perhaps TRBD1 (6 bases). Between the trimmed V and J ends, which lost 5 bases and 0 bases, there was a span of 17 bases. CDR1 and CDR2 (germline): KGHSH, LQKENI. There are 16 residues in the CDR3. CDR3 in amino acids: CASSSQTGSSSYEQYF. CDR3 nucleotide sequence: TGTGCCAGCTCATCTCAGACAGGTTCTAGCTCCTACGAGCAGTACTTC.

The chain recombines TRBV12-3 or TRBV12-4 with TRBJ1-2; D is possibly TRBD1 (5 bases). The CDR3 is made up of 12 amino acids. Trimming shortened V by 6 bases and J by 8 bases, and 13 bases separated the two germline ends. The DNA of the CDR3 is TGTGCCAGCAGCCTGCCAGGGTCCGGCTACACCTTC. This codes for CASSLPGSGYTF.

Ten or more counts support this clonotype. The chain carries TRBV3-1 and TRBJ2-6; 7 nucleotides align to TRBD2. Trimming at V came to 4 bases and at J to 2 bases, leaving 2 bases not matched to a gene. The CDR3 is 15 residues long. CDR1 and CDR2 (germline): LGHDT, YNNKEL (reference sequence). This chain's CDR3 is CASSLGLAGANVLTF. CDR3 coding DNA: TGTGCCAGCAGCCTCGGACTAGCTGGGGCCAACGTCCTGACTTTC.

The table lists this clonotype with many counts. The chain couples TRBV6-5 to TRBJ2-3; weak D call: TRBD2 (6 bases). Germline values: CDR1 MNHEY, CDR2 SVGAGI. The CDR3 sequence is 15 residues long. The V and J ends lost 2 bases and 1 base respectively, with 10 bases between them. In DNA, the CDR3 is TGTGCCAGCAGTTACATCGGGGGAGGCACAGATACGCAGTATTTT. It encodes CASSYIGGGTDTQYF.

This clonotype turned up a few times. The chain recombines TRBV20-1 with TRBJ1-2; maybe TRBD1 (6 bases). Trimming cost V 0 bases and J 0 bases, with 14 bases left between them. The CDR3 runs to 16 residues. The germline gives CDR1 DFQATT, CDR2 SNEGSKA (reference sequence). The CDR3 DNA reads as TGCAGTGCTAGAGAACCCGGACAGCTAGCTAACTATGGCTACACCTTC. Its translation is CSAREPGQLANYGYTF.

This clonotype showed up just a few times. The gene calls are TRBV7-2 and TRBJ1-5; 8 bases line up with TRBD1. The germline CDR1 and CDR2 sequences are SGHTA and FQGNSA. This CDR3 is built from 18 residues. V lost 5 bases, J lost 4 bases, and 16 bases stayed unmatched. The CDR3 DNA sequence: TGTGCCAGCAGCCCATTGGCCCGGGCAGGGGGCAAGAATCAGCCCCAGCATTTT. Translation gives CASSPLARAGGKNQPQHF.

The chain carries TRBV5-8 and TRBJ1-1; a possible D gene is TRBD1 (5 bases). This CDR3 is 15 amino acids long. The germline V gene encodes CDR1 SGHTS and CDR2 YDEGEE. V dropped 2 bases and J dropped 3 bases, with 14 bases sitting between them. The CDR3 DNA follows: TGTGCCAGCAGCTTTGTCTTCAGGGTTGACACTGAAGCTTTCTTT. It specifies CASSFVFRVDTEAFF. Filled out from reference TRBV5-8 and TRBJ1-1, the complete variable domain reads EAGVTQSPTHLIKTRGQQATLRCSPISGHTSVYWYQQALGLGLQFLLWYDEGEERNRGNFPPRFSGRQFPNYSSELNVNALELEDSALYLCASSFVFRVDTEAFFGQGTRLTVV.

The V gene is TRBV5-1, the J gene TRBJ2-2; 7 bases are shared with TRBD2. Germline V CDR1 and CDR2: SGHRS, YFSETQ. The CDR3 is 15 residues long. V gave up 4 bases and J gave up 2 bases; unmatched junction bases: 5. The CDR3 DNA reads TGCGCCAGCAGCCCCGGGACTATTAACACCGGGGAGCTGTTTTTT. Encoded protein: CASSPGTINTGELFF.

The CDR3 protein is CASSQPVGQPQHF. The CDR3 DNA follows: TGCGCCAGCAGCCAGCCGGTAGGTCAGCCCCAGCATTTT. J is TRBJ1-5 and V is TRBV4-1; D is unclear. The CDR3 has 13 residues. CDR1 is MGHRA, CDR2 YSYEKL, per germline. The ends were cut back, 3 bases at V and 6 bases at J, with 9 bases in the middle.